This T cell receptor (beta chain) is from a study of identical twins. Study observations and caveats: Out-of-frame alpha sequences common to twins exhibited an excess of low generation probability.

Using its own MiXCR run on the 5' RACE reads, TCRdb lists one record per CDR3 protein. The sample holds around 470,000 distinct CDR3 sequences, approximately 15% seen once. The V and J ends lost 0 bases and 8 bases respectively, with 7 bases between them. Germline CDR1 and CDR2: MGHRA and YSYEKL. The CDR3 consists of 13 residues. Many counts were recorded for this clonotype. Its antigen is currently unknown. Separately, the same data were catalogued under a study of yellow fever vaccine responses in identical twins.

The chain recombines TRBV4-1 with TRBJ1-4, with D hard to call. Material for sequencing was CD4+ T cells sorted from blood. The sequence was obtained from a woman aged 18-35 years in good health. The CDR3 region is CASSQDEGEKLFF. The CDR3 nucleotides read TGCGCCAGCAGCCAAGATGAGGGCGAAAAACTGTTTTTT.